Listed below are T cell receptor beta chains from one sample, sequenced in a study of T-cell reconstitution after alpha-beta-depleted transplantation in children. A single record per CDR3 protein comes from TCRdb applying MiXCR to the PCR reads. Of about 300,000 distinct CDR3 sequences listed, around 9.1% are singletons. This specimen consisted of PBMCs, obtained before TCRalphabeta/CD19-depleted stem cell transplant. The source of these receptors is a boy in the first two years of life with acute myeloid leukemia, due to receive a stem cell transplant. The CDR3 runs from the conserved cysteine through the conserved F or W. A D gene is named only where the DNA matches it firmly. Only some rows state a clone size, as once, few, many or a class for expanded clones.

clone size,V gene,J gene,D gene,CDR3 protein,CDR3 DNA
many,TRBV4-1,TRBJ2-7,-,CAGTAEQYF,TGCGCCGGCACCGCCGAGCAGTACTTC
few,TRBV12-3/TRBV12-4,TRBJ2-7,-,CASTLGGRYEQYF,TGTGCCAGCACCTTAGGGGGGAGGTACGAGCAGTACTTC
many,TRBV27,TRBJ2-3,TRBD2,CASSLESASGGATQYF,TGTGCCAGCAGTTTAGAATCAGCCAGCGGGGGGGCTACGCAGTATTTT
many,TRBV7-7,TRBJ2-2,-,CASSLGLYANTGELFF,TGTGCCAGCAGCCTAGGCCTTTACGCGAACACCGGGGAGCTGTTTTTT
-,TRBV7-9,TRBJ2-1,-,CASSFGPRGSYNEQFF,TGTGCCAGCAGCTTCGGTCCCCGGGGCTCCTACAATGAGCAGTTCTTC
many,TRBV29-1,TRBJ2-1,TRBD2,CSVEAGGRGNEQFF,TGCAGCGTTGAAGCGGGGGGGCGGGGAAATGAGCAGTTCTTC
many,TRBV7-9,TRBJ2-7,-,CASSLRTYEQYF,TGTGCCAGCAGCTTGAGGACTTACGAGCAGTACTTC
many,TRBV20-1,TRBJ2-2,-,CSARGGSNTGELFF,TGCAGTGCTAGAGGTGGCAGTAACACCGGGGAGCTGTTTTTT
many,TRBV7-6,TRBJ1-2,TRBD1,CASSLEVTGGNYGYTF,TGTGCCAGCAGCTTAGAAGTGACAGGGGGAAACTATGGCTACACCTTC
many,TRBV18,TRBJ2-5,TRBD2,CASSPTWEGETQYF,TGTGCCAGCTCACCAACCTGGGAGGGAGAGACCCAGTACTTC
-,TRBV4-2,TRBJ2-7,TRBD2,CASSHSLAGAYEQYF,TGTGCCAGCAGCCACTCACTAGCGGGAGCCTACGAGCAGTACTTC